What follows are 27 T cell receptor beta chains derived from one specimen sequenced in a study of blood T cell repertoires in COVID-19. Repertoires were generated with immunoSEQ multiplex PCR, while TCRdb's copy carries only in-frame clones and drops some. This repertoire shows around 260,000 clones, approximately 85% found once; its top ten account for 4.3%. The sample was PBMCs or T cells enriched from blood (not recorded which). These receptors came from a woman aged 25 to 39 who had recovered from COVID-19.

The chain couples TRBV3-1 (or the pseudogene TRBV3-2) to TRBJ1-5, with unresolved D. V gave up 4 bases and J gave up 2 bases, with 6 bases separating them. The germline V gene encodes CDR1 LGHDT and CDR2 YNNKEL (reference sequence). The CDR3 loop spans 13 amino acids. The DNA of the CDR3 is TGTGCCAGCAGCCTACGGGGCAATCAGCCCCAGCATTTT. Its translation is CASSLRGNQPQHF.

V gene TRBV27 combines with J gene TRBJ1-4, with 11 bases matching TRBD1. Germline V CDR1 and CDR2: MNHEY, SMNVEV (reference sequence). The CDR3 is 16 residues long. V shed 4 bases and J 6 bases; nucleotides not matched to a gene: 7. The CDR3 loop is CASSYTGTGGDEKLFF. The CDR3 region has the DNA TGTGCCAGCAGTTACACCGGGACAGGGGGGGATGAAAAACTGTTTTTT.

This clone was found once. This CDR3 is CSVEDYAGRTYGYTF. Written as DNA, the CDR3 is TGCAGCGTTGAAGATTACGCAGGGAGGACCTATGGCTACACCTTC. V and J are TRBV29-1 and TRBJ1-2, with D possibly matching TRBD1 (5 bases). The germline V gene has CDR1 SQVTM and CDR2 ANQGSEA. V lost 0 bases, J lost 4 bases, and 15 bases lay in between. The CDR3 has 15 amino acids.

This sequence joins TRBV27 and TRBJ1-1; TRBD1 is a possible D gene (5 bases). Per the germline V gene, CDR1 is MNHEY and CDR2 is SMNVEV (reference sequence). This CDR3 is built from 12 residues. Between the trimmed V and J ends, which lost 5 bases and 1 base, there was a span of 5 bases. The CDR3 bases are TGTGCCAGCAGTCAGGGGAACACTGAAGCTTTCTTT. This sequence encodes CASSQGNTEAFF.

CDR3 in DNA: TGCGCCAGCAGCAGGGCAATAGACAGGGCCGACTACGAGCAGTACTTC. Translating it yields CASSRAIDRADYEQYF. V is TRBV5-1 and J is TRBJ2-7; 7 nucleotides match TRBD1. Losses at the gene ends were 4 bases for V and 3 bases for J; bases not matched to a gene: 13. Germline CDR1 reads SGHRS; CDR2 reads YFSETQ. This CDR3 spans 16 amino acids.

The chain is built from TRBV28 and TRBJ2-7; 9 nucleotides align to TRBD1. Trimming at V came to 5 bases and at J to 3 bases, leaving 8 bases not matched to a gene. CDR3 length: 15 residues. Germline loops: CDR1 MDHEN, CDR2 SYDVKM. In DNA, the CDR3 is TGTGCCAGCAGTCCACAGGGGGCAGGGTACTACGAGCAGTACTTC. Protein product: CASSPQGAGYYEQYF.

The chain has TRBV7-9 and TRBJ1-1, with D possibly being TRBD1 (6 bases). CDR3 length: 11 amino acids. The V end was cut by 6 bases, the J end by 8 bases, with 10 bases between. The germline V gene encodes CDR1 SEHNR and CDR2 FQNEAQ (reference sequence). The CDR3 spells CASRLTGEAFF. The CDR3 nucleotides read TGTGCCAGCAGGTTGACAGGAGAAGCTTTCTTT. The full variable domain, completed using reference TRBV7-9 and TRBJ1-1, is DTGVSQNPRHKITKRGQNVTFRCDPISEHNRLYWYRQTLGQGPEFLTYFQNEAQLEKSRLLSDRFSAERPKGSFSTLEIQRTEQGDSAMYLCASRLTGEAFFGQGTRLTVV.

The gene calls are TRBV30 and TRBJ1-5, with 7 bases fitting TRBD1. Germline CDR1 is GTSNPN and CDR2 is SVGIG (reference sequence). The junction had 10 bases not matched to a gene; V was cut back by 2 bases and J by 6 bases. This CDR3 has 15 residues. Here the CDR3 reads CAWSHRQGVGQPQHF. Written as DNA, the CDR3 is TGTGCCTGGAGTCACAGACAGGGCGTAGGTCAGCCCCAGCATTTT.

The rearrangement uses TRBV6-5 and TRBJ1-3, with TRBD1 matching over 7 bases. V dropped 4 bases and J dropped 6; count of bases not matched to a gene: 12. This CDR3 is built from 16 residues. Germline CDR1 MNHEY, CDR2 SVGAGI. The CDR3 reads CASSFSKWDSLNTIYF. The CDR3 nucleotides read TGTGCCAGCAGTTTTTCAAAGTGGGACAGCTTAAACACCATATATTTT.

The chain is built from TRBV27 and TRBJ1-5; D unclear. This CDR3 is 13 amino acids long. Trimming took off 4 bases at V and 2 bases at J, with 6 bases between the two ends. Germline CDR1 and CDR2: MNHEY and SMNVEV (reference sequence). CDR3 loop: CASSSVRNQPQHF. The CDR3 DNA is TGTGCCAGCAGTTCGGTGCGCAATCAGCCCCAGCATTTT.

This clone has just a few counts. The rearrangement links TRBV7-8 to TRBJ2-5; weak D call: TRBD2 (6 bases). Trimming took 5 bases from V and 0 from J, leaving 22 bases between them. CDR1 and CDR2 (germline): SGHVS, FQNEAQ. CDR3 length: 18 residues. The CDR3 bases are TGTGCCAGCAGCCAACACCCTGGGAGGATCATTTACCAAGAGACCCAGTACTTC. As protein: CASSQHPGRIIYQETQYF.

DNA of the CDR3: TGTGCCAGCAGCCCCCGAGATTGGACAGATACGCAGTATTTT. Its translation: CASSPRDWTDTQYF. The chain has TRBV9 and TRBJ2-3, with D unclear. Trimming left V 4 bases short and J 3 bases short, with 12 bases between. The V gene's germline CDR1 is SGDLS and CDR2 YYNGEE. The CDR3 is 14 residues long.

The chain is built from TRBV7-2 and TRBJ1-5; possible D gene TRBD1, 6 bases. Germline values: CDR1 SGHTA, CDR2 FQGNSA. Trimming took 3 bases from V and 4 from J, leaving 13 bases between them. The CDR3 extends over 15 amino acids. The CDR3 region has the DNA TGTGCCAGCAGCTTGCAGGGGCTATGGAATCAGCCCCAGCATTTT. Its translation: CASSLQGLWNQPQHF. Full variable domain (missing parts from reference TRBV7-2 and TRBJ1-5): GAGVSQSPSNKVTEKGKDVELRCDPISGHTALYWYRQSLGQGLEFLIYFQGNSAPDKSGLPSDRFSAERTGGSVSTLTIQRTQQEDSAVYLCASSLQGLWNQPQHFGDGTRLSIL.

On this clone itself: Other DNA sequences in the sample encode the same CDR3. V usage is TRBV7-3 and J usage is TRBJ2-2; 8 bases fit TRBD1. The trim removed 4 bases at V and 2 bases at J, leaving 3 bases unmatched. Germline CDR1 and CDR2: SGHTA and FQGTGA. The CDR3 has 15 residues. DNA for the CDR3: TGTGCCAGCAGCTCTGGACAGGGTAACACCGGGGAGCTGTTTTTT. Encoded protein: CASSSGQGNTGELFF.

The rearrangement links TRBV24-1 to TRBJ2-3; D is possibly TRBD2 (6 bases). Trimming removed 0 bases at V and 1 base at J, with 7 bases between. Germline V gene lookup returns CDR1 KGHDR and CDR2 SFDVKD. The CDR3 has 15 amino acids. This CDR3 reads CATSDLASGTDTQYF. As DNA, the CDR3 is TGTGCCACCAGTGATTTGGCTAGCGGCACAGATACGCAGTATTTT.

J is TRBJ2-1 and V is TRBV2, with 7 positions matching TRBD2. This CDR3 comprises 13 residues. V trimming: 8 bases; J trimming: 9 bases; junction bases outside the gene matches: 10. Per germline, CDR1 SNHLY and CDR2 FYNNEI. The CDR3 reads CASREVLASEQFF. The CDR3 DNA reads as TGTGCCAGCCGAGAGGTACTAGCGTCTGAGCAGTTCTTC.

The chain recombines TRBV2 with TRBJ1-2; D is perhaps TRBD1 (6 bases). The length of the CDR3 is 15 residues. CDR1 is SNHLY and CDR2 is FYNNEI in the germline V gene. The V and J ends lost 5 bases and 1 base respectively, with 14 bases between them. The CDR3 protein is CASSSQGGGNYGYTF. The CDR3 nucleotides read TGTGCCAGCAGTTCCCAAGGGGGTGGTAACTATGGCTACACCTTC.

The CDR3 is CASTQGVYNEQFF. The CDR3 region has the DNA TGTGCCAGCACCCAGGGGGTCTACAATGAGCAGTTCTTC. The rearrangement links TRBV6-5 to TRBJ2-1; the match to TRBD1 covers 7 bases. Germline lookup yields CDR1 MNHEY and CDR2 SVGAGI. With 7 bases clipped from V and 3 bases from J, the junction kept 3 bases outside the gene matches. This CDR3 has 13 residues.

V usage is TRBV18 and J usage is TRBJ1-6; 9 bases fit TRBD1. The V gene end was trimmed by 5 bases and the J gene end by 7 bases; junction bases not matched to a gene: 6. CDR1 KGHSH and CDR2 LQKENI come from the germline V gene. The CDR3 runs to 15 residues. The CDR3 protein is CASSKGQGWNSPLHF. The CDR3 DNA is TGTGCCAGCTCAAAAGGACAGGGGTGGAATTCACCCCTCCACTTT.

The chain carries TRBV2 and TRBJ1-2; possibly TRBD1 for D (5 bases). V was shortened by 6 bases and J by 7 bases, with 18 bases between the two germline ends. The CDR3 is 14 residues long. CDR1 SNHLY and CDR2 FYNNEI come from the germline V gene. CDR3 nucleotides: TGTGCCAGCAGAAACGGGGCAGGGAGGGTTGGCTACACCTTC. As protein: CASRNGAGRVGYTF.

In its sample, this clone was seen once. This chain uses TRBV7-2 with TRBJ2-1, with a tentative D call TRBD1 (6 bases). Germline V gene data show CDR1 as SGHTA and CDR2 as FQGNSA. This CDR3 region has 15 residues. V was shortened by 1 base and J by 6 bases, with 13 bases between the two germline ends. The CDR3 loop reads CASSLVGGTSNEQFF. DNA for the CDR3: TGTGCCAGCAGCTTAGTAGGGGGTACATCCAATGAGCAGTTCTTC.

The chain uses TRBV27 and TRBJ2-3, with D hard to call. V lost 0 bases and J lost 0, with 4 bases in between. In germline, CDR1 is MNHEY, CDR2 SMNVEV (reference sequence). CDR3 length: 14 amino acids. CDR3 DNA: TGTGCCAGCAGTTTATCGACAAGCACAGATACGCAGTATTTT. Encoded protein: CASSLSTSTDTQYF.

The chain recombines TRBV18 with TRBJ2-3, with D possibly being TRBD2 (6 bases). This CDR3 is 15 amino acids long. Germline V gives CDR1 KGHSH, CDR2 LQKENI. V lost 1 base, J lost 2 bases, and 10 bases lay in between. CDR3 DNA: TGTGCCAGCTCACCACGCAGGGAGGCCACAGATACGCAGTATTTT. It yields the protein CASSPRREATDTQYF.

This chain connects TRBV3-1 (or the pseudogene TRBV3-2) to TRBJ1-2; no clear D. The V end lost 2 bases, the J end lost 6 bases, and 25 bases lay between the germline ends. The CDR3 is made up of 18 amino acids. Germline loops: CDR1 LGHDT, CDR2 YNNKEL (reference sequence). Here the CDR3 DNA reads TGTGCCAGCAGCCAATTATCCGAAAGATGGATGAGGCCGGATGGCTACACCTTC. Its protein product is CASSQLSERWMRPDGYTF.

The gene calls are TRBV6-4 and TRBJ2-3; perhaps TRBD1 as D (5 bases). Germline V gene sequence: CDR1 MRHNA, CDR2 SNTAGT. The CDR3 is made up of 15 amino acids. Trimming cost V 5 bases and J 3 bases, with 15 bases left between them. The CDR3 coding sequence is TGTGCCAGCAGTCGTGTCGCAGGGTTAACAGATACGCAGTATTTT. As protein: CASSRVAGLTDTQYF.

The chain links TRBV11-2 to TRBJ2-2, with 11 bases that match TRBD2. V was clipped by 5 bases and J by 3 bases; unmatched bases: 8. The CDR3 is 17 residues long. Germline CDR1 SGHAT, CDR2 FQNNGV. The CDR3 is CASSPRLAGHDTGELFF. DNA of the CDR3: TGTGCCAGCAGCCCTAGACTAGCGGGACACGACACCGGGGAGCTGTTTTTT.

This chain joins TRBV24-1 and TRBJ2-2; D is possibly TRBD1 (6 bases). This CDR3 spans 15 amino acids. CDR1 and CDR2 (germline): KGHDR, SFDVKD. Trimming removed 3 bases at V and 4 bases at J, with 11 bases between. The CDR3 bases are TGTGCCACCAGTGATGCCTGGACAGTCACCGGGGAGCTGTTTTTT. It translates to CATSDAWTVTGELFF.